This T cell receptor beta chain was sequenced for a study of Ad26.COV2.S vaccination and SARS-CoV-2 variants (dated by TCRdb to the early 2020s). Some background on the complete study: Donors in the vaccine arm were drawn from COV1001, a multicentre, randomized, double-blind, placebo-controlled phase I-IIa trial testing Ad26.COV2.S in healthy adults. Ad26.COV2.S was administered intramuscularly at a dose of 5x10^10 or 1x10^11 viral particles, either as one shot or as two shots given 56 days apart. Sequencing of the TCRbeta repertoire served to evaluate the specificity and breadth of SARS-CoV-2-reactive T cell receptors following Ad26.COV2.S vaccination. A total of about 30 samples were included in the TCR-sequenced set, comprising around 20 Ad26.COV2.S vaccine recipients, 5 placebo recipients and 8 SARS-CoV-2 convalescent individuals. Trial participants were randomized into five groups of five, in which low-dose or high-dose Ad26.COV2.S was given once or twice, or placebo was given on both occasions. Investigators remained blinded to trial group allocation during experiments and outcome assessment. Overall study outcomes, separate from this receptor: The authors noted that the TCR breadth and depth analyses may have underestimated total T cell responses. Compared with placebo recipients, Ad26.COV2.S recipients showed higher spike-specific TCR breadth (P = 0.0014). The study lacked the statistical power to compare responses across vaccine doses or regimens. After vaccination, substantial breadth of spike-specific CD8+ and CD4+ T cell responses was reported. Comparable non-spike TCR breadth was observed between vaccine and placebo recipients, consistent with only spike being contained in the vaccine.

The CDR3 starts with the cysteine, ends with the phenylalanine, and has 20 residues. The kept DNA is CDR3 alone, 60 bases in frame from the first base. CDR1 and CDR2, per the germline V gene, are SGHDN and FVKESK. Trimming at the junction amounts to 8 bases on V and 6 bases on J, and the germline ends lie 34 bases apart. TCRbeta CDR3 regions were sequenced with the immunoSEQ Assay. After extraction, genomic DNA underwent amplification by bias-controlled multiplex PCR, followed by high-throughput sequencing. The study's own analysis went as follows. To quantify the absolute abundance of each unique TCRbeta CDR3 region, sequences were collapsed and filtered. T cell fraction was estimated by normalizing TCRbeta template counts to usable DNA, with usable DNA measured through amplification of reference genes found in all nucleated cells. Repertoire TCRs were annotated as SARS-CoV-2-specific by exact matching of V gene, CDR3 amino acid sequence and J gene to a known reactive TCR set. MIRA supplied the reference SARS-CoV-2 TCR set, which was filtered for enrichment in COVID-19-positive ImmuneCODE repertoires so that public or cross-reactive TCRs were removed. Based on the MIRA antigens, annotated TCRs were further analysed at the level of specific ORF or position within ORF. Breadth was defined as annotated unique rearrangements over total unique productive rearrangements; depth was the summed frequency of those rearrangements. Two-sided Wilcoxon rank-sum tests were used to compare TCR breadth between groups. TCRdb mirrors the immuneACCESS table, restricted to in-frame sequences. Some clones are absent from its copies; in checked studies, under half trace to an unresolved V gene, and the reason for the others is unknown. V, J and clone size were drawn from that table, and D and trimming were deduced from the DNA. Present in this sample are about 680,000 clones, roughly 90% of which were seen just once. The ten largest clones add up to approximately 1.5% of the sample.

The intended sense of this specimen's treatment or condition label: around 19 received Ad26.COV2.S at low or high dose, single or two shots; 5 received placebo; per-sample allocation not given. Repertoires of vaccine and placebo recipients were sequenced from samples collected on day 63 after the first injection. Cohort 1b enrolled about 25 adults aged 18-55 years at a single site in Boston, USA, between 29 July and 7 August 2020. Ad26.COV2.S consisted of a replication-incompetent adenovirus type 26 vector by which a prefusion-stabilized SARS-CoV-2 spike protein from the original Wuhan strain was expressed. Comments on this clone: There is no known antigen for this receptor. It has no much larger one-base neighbor in the sample; base qualities were not kept.

This TCR derives from a person between 18 and 60 years old who received the Ad26.COV2.S COVID-19 vaccine or a placebo. The sequence is built from TRBV14 and TRBJ2-2, with a tentative D gene TRBD2 over 6 matching bases. The sequences come from peripheral blood, collected in a trial of Ad26.COV2.S vaccine versus placebo. The nucleotides are TGTGCCAGCGCACACCGGGACTTGAAACACCGGGGAGCTGGATCCGGGGAGCTGTTTTTT. The encoded protein is CASAHRDLKHRGAGSGELFF.